This T cell receptor (beta chain) was found in a study of beta chain features in type 1 diabetes. Notes on the study in general: Reduced insertions and increased deletions marked VDJ junctions in type 1 diabetes patients. Within each of all four CD4+ subsets, Type 1 diabetes patients had TCRB CDR3s that were moderately but significantly shorter.

The isolated RNA, all of it, was reverse transcribed, so expressed TCRB transcripts were what got sequenced. This table comes from immunoSEQ multiplex PCR, and its TCRdb copy is limited to in-frame clones, with some not included. The repertoire consists of over 300,000 clones, with over 7% occurring once and the leading ten covering roughly 1%. Naive, central memory, regulatory and stem cell-like memory cells within the CD4+ compartment were sorted using CD45RO/CCR7/CD25/CD127/CD95/CD27. Sort purity for all populations was recorded as exceeding 98%. Concerning this clone: Its antigen is not identified.

Trimming cost V 5 bases and J 11 bases, with 15 bases left between them. Germline CDR1 GTSNPN, CDR2 SVGIG (reference sequence). This CDR3 has 11 residues. This receptor was taken from a man aged 25-40 years with type 1 diabetes. The sample taken for sequencing was central memory CD4+ T cells from blood. The chain couples TRBV30 to TRBJ1-1, with a tentative D call TRBD1 (5 bases). CDR3 loop: CAWSQGSDAFF. The CDR3 DNA follows: TGTGCCTGGTCTCAGGGTAGCGATGCTTTCTTT. Filled out from reference TRBV30 and TRBJ1-1, the complete variable domain reads SQTIHQWPATLVQPVGSPLSLECTVEGTSNPNLYWYRQAAGRGLQLLFYSVGIGQISSEVPQNLSASRPQDRQFILSSKKLLLSDSGFYLCAWSQGSDAFFGQGTRLTVV.